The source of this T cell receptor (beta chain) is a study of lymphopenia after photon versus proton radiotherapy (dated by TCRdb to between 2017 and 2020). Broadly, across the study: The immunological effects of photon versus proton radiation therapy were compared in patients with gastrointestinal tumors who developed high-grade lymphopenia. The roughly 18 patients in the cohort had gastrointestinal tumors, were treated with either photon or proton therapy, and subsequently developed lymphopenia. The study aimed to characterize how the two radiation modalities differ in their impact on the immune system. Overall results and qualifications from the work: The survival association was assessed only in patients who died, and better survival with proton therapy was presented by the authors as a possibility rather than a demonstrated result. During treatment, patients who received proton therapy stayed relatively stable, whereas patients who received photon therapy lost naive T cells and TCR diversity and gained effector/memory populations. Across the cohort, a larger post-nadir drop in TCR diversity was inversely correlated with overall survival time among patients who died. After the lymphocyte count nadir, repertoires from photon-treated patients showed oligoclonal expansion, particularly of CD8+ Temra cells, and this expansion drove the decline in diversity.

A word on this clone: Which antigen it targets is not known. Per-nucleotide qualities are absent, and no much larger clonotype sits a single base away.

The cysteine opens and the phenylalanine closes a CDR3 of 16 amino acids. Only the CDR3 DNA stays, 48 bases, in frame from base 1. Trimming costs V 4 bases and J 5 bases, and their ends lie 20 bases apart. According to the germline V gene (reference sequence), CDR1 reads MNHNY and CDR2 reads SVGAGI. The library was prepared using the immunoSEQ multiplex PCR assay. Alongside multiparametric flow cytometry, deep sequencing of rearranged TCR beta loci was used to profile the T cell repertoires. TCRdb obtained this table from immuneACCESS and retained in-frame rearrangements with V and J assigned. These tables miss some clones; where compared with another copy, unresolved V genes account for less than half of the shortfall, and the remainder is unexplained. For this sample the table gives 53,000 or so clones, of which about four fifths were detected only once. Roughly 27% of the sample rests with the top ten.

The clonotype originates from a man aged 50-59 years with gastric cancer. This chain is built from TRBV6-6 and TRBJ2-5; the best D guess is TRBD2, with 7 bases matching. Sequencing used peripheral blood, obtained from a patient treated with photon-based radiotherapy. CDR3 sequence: CASSSRSGWGQETQYF. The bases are TGTGCCAGCAGTTCACGTAGCGGGTGGGGGCAGGAGACCCAGTACTTC.